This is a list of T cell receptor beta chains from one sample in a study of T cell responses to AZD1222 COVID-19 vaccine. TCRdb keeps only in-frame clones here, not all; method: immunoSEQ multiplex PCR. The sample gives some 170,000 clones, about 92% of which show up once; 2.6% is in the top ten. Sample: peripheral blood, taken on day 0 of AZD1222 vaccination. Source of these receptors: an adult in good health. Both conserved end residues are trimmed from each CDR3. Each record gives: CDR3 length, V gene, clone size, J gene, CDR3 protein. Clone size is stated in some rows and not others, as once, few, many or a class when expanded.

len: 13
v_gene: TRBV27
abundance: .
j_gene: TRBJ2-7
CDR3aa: ASSLLGQGALEQY

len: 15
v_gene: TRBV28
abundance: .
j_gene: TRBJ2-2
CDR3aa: ASSSPIGAANTGELF

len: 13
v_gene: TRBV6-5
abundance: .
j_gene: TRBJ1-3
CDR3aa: ASTGTASSGNTIY

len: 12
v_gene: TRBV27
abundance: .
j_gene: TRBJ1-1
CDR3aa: ASSTLPQGHGAF

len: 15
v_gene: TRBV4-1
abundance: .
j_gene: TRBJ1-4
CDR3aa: ASSQDQSGTSNEKLF

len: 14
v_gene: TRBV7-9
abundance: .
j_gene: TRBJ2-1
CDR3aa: ASSLGVAGSYNEQF

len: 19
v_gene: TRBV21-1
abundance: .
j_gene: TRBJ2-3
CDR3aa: ASSKEDIHIRQLGSTDTQY

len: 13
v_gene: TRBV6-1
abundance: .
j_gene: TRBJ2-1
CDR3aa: ASSEALGFRNEQF

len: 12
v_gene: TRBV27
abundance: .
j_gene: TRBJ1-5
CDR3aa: ASSLLAKNQPQH

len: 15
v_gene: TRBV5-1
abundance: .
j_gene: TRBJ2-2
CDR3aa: ASSSIPGTANTGELF

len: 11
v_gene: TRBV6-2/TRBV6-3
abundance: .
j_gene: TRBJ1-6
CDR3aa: ASSPGANSPLH

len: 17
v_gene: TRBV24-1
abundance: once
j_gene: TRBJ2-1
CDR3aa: ATYPAPKGGPGGHNEQF

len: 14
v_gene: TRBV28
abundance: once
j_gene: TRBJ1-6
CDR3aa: ASSYGHISYNSPLH

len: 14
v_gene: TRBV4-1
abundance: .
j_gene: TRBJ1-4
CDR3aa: ASSHERGGGGEKLF

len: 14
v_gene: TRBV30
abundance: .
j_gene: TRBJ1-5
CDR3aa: AWKTGGFGGNQPQH

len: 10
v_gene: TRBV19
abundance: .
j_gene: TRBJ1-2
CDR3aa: ASSRGDYGYT

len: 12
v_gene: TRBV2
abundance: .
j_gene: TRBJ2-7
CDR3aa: ASSGPGVRYEQY

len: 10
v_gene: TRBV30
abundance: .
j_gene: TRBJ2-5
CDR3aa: AWSPDWETQY

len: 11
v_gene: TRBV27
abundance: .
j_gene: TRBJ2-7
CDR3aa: ASGRGSSYEQY

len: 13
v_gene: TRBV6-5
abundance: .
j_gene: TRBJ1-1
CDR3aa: ASSYPGQPASEAF

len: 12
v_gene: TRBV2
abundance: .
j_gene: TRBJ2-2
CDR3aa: ASSGLRNTGELF

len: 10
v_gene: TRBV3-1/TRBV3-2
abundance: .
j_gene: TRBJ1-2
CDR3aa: ASSPDRVGYT

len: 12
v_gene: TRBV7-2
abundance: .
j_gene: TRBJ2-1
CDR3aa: ASSASGIYNEQF

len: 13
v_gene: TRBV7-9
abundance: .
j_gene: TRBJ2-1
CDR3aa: ASSASSGRVDEQF

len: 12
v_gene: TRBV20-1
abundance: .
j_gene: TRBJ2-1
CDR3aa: SASRTSGSNEQF

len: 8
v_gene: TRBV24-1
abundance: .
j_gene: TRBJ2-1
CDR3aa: ATYGQEQF